This T cell receptor (beta chain) was identified in a study of breast tumors, draining lymph nodes, adjacent tissues. Study observations and caveats: Compared with basal-like, luminal-like tumors shared significantly more repertoire with nontumor tissue. Tumor T cell lymph node origin was a supported hypothesis, not proven. Findings are consistent with lymph node origin and intratumoral expansion of most tumor T cells. Compared with lymph nodes, tumors were less diverse; compared with nontumor tissue, more.

Samples came from axillary lymph nodes draining the breast cancer. This clonotype was seen many times. What it recognizes is unknown. MiXCR was run by TCRdb on the multiplex PCR reads, yielding one entry per CDR3 protein. Of about 150,000 distinct CDR3 sequences listed, about 22% were seen once; the top ten hold about 2.6%. The CDR3 sequence is 17 residues long. Germline V CDR1 and CDR2: MNHEY, SMNVEV (reference sequence). V shed 7 bases and J shed 0 bases, with 22 bases lying between them. Sequenced input: axillary lymph node tissue. The origin of this receptor is a female donor with breast cancer. Some clones in this sample may be carry-over from other donors' samples. This chain uses TRBV27 with TRBJ2-7; D possibly corresponds to TRBD2 (6 bases). The CDR3 coding sequence is TGTGCCAGCACCAAGATGGGGCTCCGGGACTCCTCCTACGAGCAGTACTTC. Residues: CASTKMGLRDSSYEQYF.